This T cell receptor (beta chain) originates from a study of CD8 T cells in Susac syndrome. The V gene's germline CDR1 is GTSNPN and CDR2 SVGIG (reference sequence). This CDR3 region has 15 residues. With 2 bases clipped from V and 1 base from J, the junction kept 5 bases outside the gene matches. After extraction with the RNeasy kit, about 0.5 to 1 ug of the RNA was reverse transcribed using random hexamers. Amplification of TCR beta CDR3 was carried out by immunoSEQ multiplex PCR, which covered 54 Vbeta and 13 Jbeta segments. TCRdb processed the immunoSEQ multiplex PCR reads anew with MiXCR; each CDR3 protein has one entry. The repertoire holds more than 65,000 distinct CDR3 sequences, with 85% to 95% as singletons. Sequencing of TCR beta covered CD8+ and CD4+ T cells obtained from blood.

The receptor's source is a human donor in good health. The sequencing input was CD8+ T cells from PBMCs. The chain has TRBV30 and TRBJ1-3; the match to TRBD1 covers 7 bases. CDR3: CAWSTDRFSGNTIYF. CDR3 sequence (DNA): TGTGCCTGGAGTACGGACAGGTTTTCTGGAAACACCATATATTTT.